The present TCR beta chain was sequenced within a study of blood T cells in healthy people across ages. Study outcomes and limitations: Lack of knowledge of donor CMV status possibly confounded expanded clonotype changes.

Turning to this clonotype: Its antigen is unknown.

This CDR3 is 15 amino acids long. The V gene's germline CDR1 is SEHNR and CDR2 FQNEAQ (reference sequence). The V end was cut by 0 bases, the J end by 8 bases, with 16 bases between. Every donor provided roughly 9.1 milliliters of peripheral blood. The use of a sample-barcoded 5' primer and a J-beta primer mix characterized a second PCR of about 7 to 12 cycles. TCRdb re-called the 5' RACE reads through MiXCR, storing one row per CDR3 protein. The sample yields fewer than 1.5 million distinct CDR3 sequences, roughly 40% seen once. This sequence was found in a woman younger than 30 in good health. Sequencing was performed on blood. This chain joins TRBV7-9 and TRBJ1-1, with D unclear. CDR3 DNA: TGTGCCAGCAGCTTAGCACGGGGTCAAGGATCCGAAGCTTTCTTT. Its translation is CASSLARGQGSEAFF.